A selection of T cell receptor beta chains follows, all from one sample in a study of blood T cell repertoires in COVID-19. Libraries were prepared by immunoSEQ multiplex PCR; TCRdb keeps only in-frame clonotypes and omits some of them. The table has under 200,000 clones, about 80% seen once. Sequencing input: PBMCs or T cells enriched from blood (not recorded which). The receptors were sampled from a man aged 45-60 years who had recovered from COVID-19. Both conserved end residues are part of each CDR3. D genes are given only for firm matches. Size values are once, few and many counts, or a class for expanded clones, and some rows have none.

clone_size,v_call,j_call,d_call,cdr3_nt,cdr3_aa
-,TRBV29-1,TRBJ1-3,-,TGCAGCGTTGACTTTGGAGACACCATATATTTT,CSVDFGDTIYF
-,TRBV28,TRBJ2-1,-,TGTGCCAGCAGTTTAATTTGGGCGGCGGGCGGAAATGAGCAGTTCTTC,CASSLIWAAGGNEQFF
few,TRBV9,TRBJ1-4,-,TGTGCCAGCAGCGGCAACATTGCAACTAATGAAAAACTGTTTTTT,CASSGNIATNEKLFF
-,TRBV11-2,TRBJ1-3,-,TGTGCCAGCAGCCCGGGACTGGCCTCTGGAAACACCATATATTTT,CASSPGLASGNTIYF
-,TRBV27,TRBJ1-2,TRBD1,TGTGCCAGCAGCACGGGACAGGCCTCCCGAGGCTACACCTTC,CASSTGQASRGYTF
-,TRBV9,TRBJ2-3,TRBD2,TGTGCCAGTGAACGGGGGGGTTACACAGATACGCAGTATTTT,CASERGGYTDTQYF
-,TRBV9,TRBJ2-3,-,TGTGCCAGCAGCGTAGAGCCAGATACGCAGTATTTT,CASSVEPDTQYF
-,TRBV5-5,TRBJ2-7,-,TGTGCCAGCAGCTTGGGGTTTCCGTTGCTAGCTCTTTCCTACGAGCAGTACTTC,CASSLGFPLLALSYEQYF
-,TRBV11-2,TRBJ2-5,TRBD2,TGTGCCAGCAGCTTAGGTTCTAGCGGGGGAGAGACCCAGTACTTC,CASSLGSSGGETQYF
-,TRBV5-1,TRBJ2-3,TRBD1,TGCGCCAGCAGCTTTGGGACAGGGGGTTCCCCGGAACGAGATACGCAGTATTTT,CASSFGTGGSPERDTQYF
few,TRBV4-2,TRBJ2-7,-,TGTGCCAGCAGCCAAACCATGGAGGGAACGGAGCAGTACTTC,CASSQTMEGTEQYF
once,TRBV19,TRBJ2-2,TRBD1,TGTGCCAGTAGTATAAGGACAGGGCTTAACACCGGGGAGCTGTTTTTT,CASSIRTGLNTGELFF
-,TRBV3-1/TRBV3-2,TRBJ1-6,TRBD1,TGTGCCAGCAGCCAATGGGACAGGGACAATTCACCCCTCCACTTT,CASSQWDRDNSPLHF
-,TRBV29-1,TRBJ1-1,-,TGCAGCGTTGAAAGCGCTACACGGGAAGCTTTCTTT,CSVESATREAFF
-,TRBV6-1,TRBJ2-2,TRBD2,TGTGCCAGCAGTGATGGCGGGGGGCTGTTTTTT,CASSDGGGLFF
-,TRBV5-4,TRBJ2-5,-,TGTGCCAGCAGCCGCGGGGAGTACCAAGAGACCCAGTACTTC,CASSRGEYQETQYF
-,TRBV6-4,TRBJ2-6,TRBD1,TGTGCCAGCAGTGGGACAGGGGGCTCTGGGGCCAACGTCCTGACTTTC,CASSGTGGSGANVLTF
many,TRBV3-1/TRBV3-2,TRBJ2-1,TRBD1,TGTGCCAGCAGCCCGGGACAGTCATACAATGAGCAGTTCTTC,CASSPGQSYNEQFF
-,TRBV7-9,TRBJ1-1,-,TGTGCCAGCAGCTTAGCTTCAGGGCCAGACACTGAAGCTTTCTTT,CASSLASGPDTEAFF
-,TRBV28,TRBJ2-7,TRBD1,TGTGCCAGCAGACCGGGACAGCTCTACGAGCAGTACTTC,CASRPGQLYEQYF
-,TRBV30,TRBJ2-2,-,TGTGCCTGGAGCAGGGTGGGCACCGGGGAGCTGTTTTTT,CAWSRVGTGELFF
few,TRBV12-3/TRBV12-4,TRBJ2-7,TRBD1,TGTGCCAGCAGTCCCGGGACAGCATACGAGCAGTACTTC,CASSPGTAYEQYF
once,TRBV24-1,TRBJ2-5,TRBD1,TGTGCCACCAGTGATTTGGGGGACAGATACCAAGAGACCCAGTACTTC,CATSDLGDRYQETQYF
-,TRBV28,TRBJ2-5,TRBD2,TGTGCCAGCAGTTTATCTAGCGGGGGAGTGGAGACCCAGTACTTC,CASSLSSGGVETQYF